This entry lists 17 T cell receptor beta chains sequenced from one sample in a study of PD-L1 blockade in urothelial cancer. Only in-frame clones appear in the TCRdb table, and some are missing; sequencing was by immunoSEQ multiplex PCR. The sample records 90,000 to 130,000 clones, 80% to 95% being singletons. Time point here: peripheral blood 6 weeks after treatment start. The sequences come from PBMCs, collected around atezolizumab (anti-PD-L1) treatment. The receptors originated from a man in his sixties with urothelial cancer.

V is TRBV30 and J is TRBJ1-4; D might be TRBD1 (6 bases). The germline V gene has CDR1 GTSNPN and CDR2 SVGIG (reference sequence). Trimming shortened V by 2 bases and J by 0 bases, and 19 bases separated the two germline ends. The CDR3 sequence is 18 residues long. CDR3 region: CAWSKGQLSTATNEKLFF. CDR3 DNA sequence: TGTGCCTGGAGTAAAGGACAGTTAAGCACCGCAACTAATGAAAAACTGTTTTTT. Looking up the rest from reference TRBV30 and TRBJ1-4 gives the full variable domain: SQTIHQWPATLVQPVGSPLSLECTVEGTSNPNLYWYRQAAGRGLQLLFYSVGIGQISSEVPQNLSASRPQDRQFILSSKKLLLSDSGFYLCAWSKGQLSTATNEKLFFGSGTQLSVL.

The chain uses TRBV9 and TRBJ2-7; no firm D call. The CDR3 runs to 12 residues. Germline values: CDR1 SGDLS, CDR2 YYNGEE. Trimming removed 1 base at V and 3 bases at J, with 5 bases between. The CDR3 protein is CASSVNNYEQYF. DNA of the CDR3: TGTGCCAGCAGCGTAAATAACTACGAGCAGTACTTC.

This chain connects TRBV27 to TRBJ2-7; TRBD1 agrees at 9 bases. The CDR3 has 18 residues. Germline V gene lookup returns CDR1 MNHEY and CDR2 SMNVEV (reference sequence). Trimming cost V 3 bases and J 2 bases; bases outside gene matches: 14. CDR3 sequence reads: CASSFRITGTGLAYEQYF. In nucleotides, the CDR3 is TGTGCCAGCAGTTTTCGGATCACCGGGACAGGGCTTGCCTACGAGCAGTACTTC.

This chain joins TRBV4-3 and TRBJ1-5; 7 bases are a match to TRBD1. V lost 0 bases to trimming and J lost 9 bases; unmatched junction nucleotides: 5. The CDR3 totals 14 residues. Germline-derived CDR1 and CDR2 are LGHNA and YSLEER. CDR3 DNA sequence: TGCGCCAGCAGCCAAGACAGGGGGAATTTGCCCCAGCATTTT. The encoded protein is CASSQDRGNLPQHF.

V gene TRBV19 combines with J gene TRBJ1-2; D gene unclear. The germline V gene encodes CDR1 LNHDA and CDR2 SQIVND (reference sequence). The CDR3 totals 9 residues. V gave up 11 bases and J gave up 7 bases, with 8 bases separating them. This chain's CDR3 is CAYRGGYTF. The CDR3 DNA follows: TGTGCCTATCGAGGTGGCTACACCTTC. Full variable domain (outside the CDR3, taken from reference TRBV19 and TRBJ1-2): DGGITQSPKYLFRKEGQNVTLSCEQNLNHDAMYWYRQDPGQGLRLIYYSQIVNDFQKGDIAEGYSVSREKKESFPLTVTSAQKNPTAFYLCAYRGGYTFGSGTRLTVV.

The chain uses TRBV5-6 and TRBJ1-1; 11 nucleotides match TRBD1. CDR1 and CDR2 from the germline V gene are SGHDT and YYEEEE. V was pared by 4 bases and J by 0 bases, with 5 bases of the junction left unmatched. The CDR3 is 16 residues long. The CDR3 DNA reads as TGTGCCAGCAGCCGGGACAGGGGGATTGTGAACACTGAAGCTTTCTTT. Protein sequence: CASSRDRGIVNTEAFF.

The chain carries TRBV6-5 and TRBJ1-4, with D maybe TRBD1 (5 bases). V was cut by 6 bases and J by 3 bases, with 14 bases left in between. This CDR3 is 15 amino acids long. CDR1 is MNHEY, CDR2 SVGAGI, per germline. CDR3 region: CASRDGGWSNEKLFF. The CDR3 region has the DNA TGTGCCAGCAGGGACGGGGGATGGTCTAATGAAAAACTGTTTTTT.

This chain joins TRBV4-3 and TRBJ1-4, with D unresolved. CDR1 and CDR2 from the germline V gene are LGHNA and YSLEER. Trimming left V 1 base short and J 7 bases short, with 16 bases between. CDR3 length equals 16 residues. The CDR3 DNA is TGCGCCAGCAGCCAAGGGATGGTAGGGAGGGCTGAAAAACTGTTTTTT. This encodes CASSQGMVGRAEKLFF.

CDR3 loop: CASSLMGAAGNTIYF. The CDR3, as DNA: TGTGCCAGCAGCTTAATGGGGGCCGCTGGAAACACCATATATTTT. The chain links TRBV11-2 to TRBJ1-3; D perhaps matches TRBD1 (6 bases). The CDR3 runs 15 residues. Trimming pared 2 bases from V and 2 bases from J, leaving 10 bases between. Germline V CDR1 and CDR2: SGHAT, FQNNGV.

The V and J genes are TRBV2 and TRBJ1-2; 11 bases line up with TRBD1. The trim removed 5 bases at V and 7 bases at J, leaving 9 bases unmatched. The germline gives CDR1 SNHLY, CDR2 FYNNEI. The CDR3 loop spans 15 amino acids. Written as DNA, the CDR3 is TGTGCCAGCAGTTCCAACCGGGACAGGGGGGTTGGCTACACCTTC. Amino acid sequence: CASSSNRDRGVGYTF. Full variable domain (outside the CDR3, taken from reference TRBV2 and TRBJ1-2): EPEVTQTPSHQVTQMGQEVILRCVPISNHLYFYWYRQILGQKVEFLVSFYNNEISEKSEIFDDQFSVERPDGSNFTLKIRSTKLEDSAMYFCASSSNRDRGVGYTFGSGTRLTVV.

The V gene is TRBV10-3, the J gene TRBJ1-2; D perhaps matches TRBD1 (5 bases). Germline CDR1 reads ENHRY; CDR2 reads SYGVKD. Trimming cost V 8 bases and J 8 bases, with 12 bases left between them. The CDR3 covers 11 residues. CDR3 DNA sequence: TGTGCCATCCAAGGGGTCGAGGGCTACACCTTC. Its protein is CAIQGVEGYTF.

This clone was recorded only once. This rearrangement joins TRBV14 to TRBJ1-3; D might be TRBD1 (5 bases). Trimming cost V 1 base and J 0 bases, with 7 bases left between them. There are 15 residues in the CDR3. Germline V lookup: CDR1 SGHDN, CDR2 FVKESK. CDR3 loop: CASSQAGISGNTIYF. CDR3 nucleotide sequence: TGTGCCAGCAGCCAAGCAGGGATCTCTGGAAACACCATATATTTT.

This rearrangement joins TRBV4-2 to TRBJ2-7; 7 bases fit TRBD1. Germline V CDR1 and CDR2: LGHNA, YNFKEQ. V gave up 1 base and J gave up 2 bases; unmatched junction bases: 5. This CDR3 region has 15 residues. The DNA of the CDR3 is TGTGCCAGCAGCCAAGGGACAGGACAAACCTACGAGCAGTACTTC. Translated: CASSQGTGQTYEQYF.

The chain carries TRBV7-2 and TRBJ2-3, with D perhaps matching TRBD2 (6 bases). CDR1 is SGHTA, CDR2 FQGNSA, per germline. This CDR3 contains 16 residues. The V end lost 5 bases, the J end lost 1 base, and 16 bases lay between the germline ends. The CDR3 protein is CASSRVVGGGTDTQYF. The CDR3 DNA is TGTGCCAGCAGCAGAGTCGTGGGGGGTGGCACAGATACGCAGTATTTT.

V gene TRBV28 combines with J gene TRBJ2-5; TRBD2 matches at 11 bases. CDR3 length: 15 amino acids. Germline assignment: CDR1 MDHEN and CDR2 SYDVKM. With 2 bases clipped from V and 2 bases from J, the junction kept 1 base outside the gene matches. The CDR3 is CASSLGTSGQETQYF. In DNA, the CDR3 is TGTGCCAGCAGTTTAGGGACTAGCGGTCAAGAGACCCAGTACTTC.

This sequence joins TRBV4-1 and TRBJ2-5; 10 bases align to TRBD1. Germline V gene sequence: CDR1 MGHRA, CDR2 YSYEKL. The CDR3 totals 13 residues. The junction had 4 bases not matched to a gene; V was cut back by 9 bases and J by 3 bases. DNA for the CDR3: TGCGCCAGTAGGGGGACAGGGGAAGAGACCCAGTACTTC. Translating it yields CASRGTGEETQYF.

This CDR3 reads CASSQTGGGVGGYTF. The DNA of the CDR3 is TGTGCCAGCAGCCAGACAGGGGGTGGGGTGGGGGGCTACACCTTC. The chain employs TRBV4-2 and TRBJ1-2, with 9 bases matching TRBD1. The V segment lost 3 bases and the J segment 8 bases; nucleotides outside the gene matches: 10. The CDR3 covers 15 residues. Germline V gene sequence: CDR1 LGHNA, CDR2 YNFKEQ.